These 27 T cell receptor beta chains originate from one sample sequenced in a study of blood T cells in healthy people across ages (dated by TCRdb to about 2015). Library preparation employed 5' RACE. The data were produced on an Illumina HiSeq 2500. A second PCR of about 6 to 11 cycles was run with a J-beta primer mix and a sample-barcoded 5' primer. TCRdb trimmed public reads at Q25 via fastp, called clones via MiXCR and kept in-frame beta chains. CDR3 protein duplicates are merged, each entry listing the most common genes and DNA. The sample includes over 600,000 distinct CDR3 sequences, with around 50% observed a single time. In total, the top ten clones hold 18% of the sample. Input material: blood. The receptors here all came from a man at least 80 years old in good health.

Remarks on this clonotype: Given a much more abundant clone one base away, this may be a read error. The chain is built from TRBV29-1 and TRBJ2-1, with D maybe TRBD1 (6 bases). Germline V CDR1 and CDR2: SQVTM, ANQGSEA. The CDR3 length is 12 residues. V was shortened by 6 bases and J by 13 bases, with 19 bases between the two germline ends. CDR3 sequence (DNA): TGCAGCGTGAAGGACAGTCAAGAGACCCAGTTCTTC. Translated, it gives CSVKDSQETQFF.

This clonotype was counted between two and nine times. V gene TRBV7-2 combines with J gene TRBJ2-7, with unresolved D. The CDR3 loop spans 14 amino acids. Germline CDR1 SGHTA, CDR2 FQGNSA. The ends were cut back, 5 bases at V and 0 bases at J, with 11 bases in the middle. The CDR3 reads CASSRERSSYEQYF. CDR3 nucleotides: TGTGCCAGCAGCCGAGAGAGGAGCTCCTACGAGCAGTACTTC. Combining the CDR3 with reference TRBV7-2 and TRBJ2-7 gives the whole variable domain GAGVSQSPSNKVTEKGKDVELRCDPISGHTALYWYRQSLGQGLEFLIYFQGNSAPDKSGLPSDRFSAERTGGSVSTLTIQRTQQEDSAVYLCASSRERSSYEQYFGPGTRLTVT.

This clonotype was detected only a few times. This chain connects TRBV20-1 to TRBJ2-1; D possibly matches TRBD1 or TRBD2 (6 bases each). Germline V gene lookup returns CDR1 DFQATT and CDR2 SNEGSKA (reference sequence). V dropped 7 bases and J dropped 5 bases, with 18 bases sitting between them. The CDR3 consists of 14 residues. The CDR3 reads CSGSRGAVNNEQFF. CDR3 DNA sequence: TGCAGTGGTAGTAGGGGGGCTGTAAACAATGAGCAGTTCTTC.

In its sample, this clonotype was seen a few times. The chain recombines TRBV6-1 with TRBJ2-5; TRBD2 matches 9 bases. Germline V gene data show CDR1 as MNHNS and CDR2 as SASEGT. The CDR3 runs to 13 residues. The junction had 8 bases not matched to a gene; V was cut back by 4 bases and J by 11 bases. The chain's CDR3 is CASSGLADNEQYF. CDR3 DNA sequence: TGTGCCAGCAGTGGACTAGCGGACAATGAGCAGTACTTC.

V gene TRBV5-1 combines with J gene TRBJ2-5; maybe TRBD1 (6 bases). V was trimmed by 4 bases and J by 5 bases, leaving 21 bases between them. Germline V gene lookup returns CDR1 SGHRS and CDR2 YFSETQ. The CDR3 has 16 amino acids. CDR3: CASSPWDTVQGETQYF. The CDR3 DNA is TGCGCCAGCAGCCCCTGGGACACAGTCCAGGGGGAGACCCAGTACTTC.

This chain uses TRBV12-3 or TRBV12-4 with TRBJ2-3; 12 nucleotides agree with TRBD1. J gave up 4 bases and V 11 bases, and 16 bases lay outside the gene matches. CDR3 length equals 17 residues. The CDR3 protein is CACGTGTGGLRADTQYF. The CDR3 bases are TGTGCCTGCGGAACCGGGACAGGGGGCCTTAGGGCAGATACGCAGTATTTT.

Comments on this clonotype: The junction departs from germline at one end; a sequencing error may be responsible. V is TRBV5-1 and J is TRBJ2-7; 9 nucleotides match TRBD2. Germline-derived CDR1 and CDR2 are SGHRS and YFSETQ. The CDR3 sequence is 16 residues long. CDR3: CTSRHTGTSPTYEQYF. CDR3 in DNA: TGCACCAGCAGGCATACCGGGACTAGCCCCACCTACGAGCAGTACTTC.

The genes are TRBV3-1 and TRBJ2-1, with a weak D call TRBD2 (5 bases). Trimming removed 3 bases from V and 15 bases from J, with 15 bases in between. The germline CDR1 and CDR2 sequences are LGHDT and YNNKEL (reference sequence). This CDR3 is 12 amino acids long. CDR3 in amino acids: CASSQGRAVTFF. The CDR3 DNA reads TGTGCCAGCAGCCAGGGGAGAGCAGTTACGTTCTTC.

The J gene is TRBJ1-2, the V gene TRBV12-3 or TRBV12-4, with D uncertain. The CDR3 length is 11 residues. V shed 5 bases and J shed 5 bases, with 6 bases lying between them. CDR3 in DNA: TGTGCCAGCAGTCTCCAATATGGCTACACCTTC. This codes for CASSLQYGYTF.

This chain links TRBV25-1 with TRBJ2-7, with D uncertain. The V and J ends lost 5 bases and 0 bases respectively, with 8 bases between them. This CDR3 has 13 residues. Germline CDR1 MGHDK, CDR2 SYGVNS. The CDR3 loop reads CASSPPHSYEQYF. The CDR3 nucleotides are TGTGCCAGCAGTCCTCCTCACTCCTACGAGCAGTACTTC.

This clonotype has only a few counts. The chain has TRBV7-9 and TRBJ2-1; D is possibly TRBD1 (6 bases). From germline, CDR1 is SEHNR and CDR2 FQNEAQ (reference sequence). The CDR3 totals 12 residues. Between the trimmed V and J ends, which lost 4 bases and 9 bases, there was a span of 10 bases. The CDR3 region has the DNA TGTGCCAGCAGCTCGGACAGAAGTGAGCAGTTCTTC. Protein product: CASSSDRSEQFF.

The chain carries TRBV20-1 and TRBJ1-1; a weak D match, TRBD1 (6 bases). In germline, CDR1 is DFQATT, CDR2 SNEGSKA (reference sequence). The CDR3 loop spans 15 amino acids. V was cut by 2 bases and J by 1 base, with 14 bases left in between. Here the CDR3 reads CSARRAGEGNTEAFF. The CDR3 DNA follows: TGCAGTGCTAGAAGGGCAGGGGAGGGGAACACTGAAGCTTTCTTT.

The rearrangement uses TRBV6-2 or TRBV6-3 and TRBJ2-7; TRBD2 aligns across 8 bases. CDR3 length equals 13 residues. V lost 8 bases to trimming and J lost 10 bases; unmatched junction nucleotides: 13. Germline CDR1 reads MNHEY; CDR2 reads SVGEGT. CDR3 nucleotides: TGTGCCAGCGCCGGGACTAGTGGGGGTGACCAGTACTTC. This translates into CASAGTSGGDQYF.

The V call is TRBV7-2, the J call TRBJ2-1; D gene unclear. V was shortened by 5 bases and J by 0 bases, with 5 bases between the two germline ends. The CDR3 is made up of 13 amino acids. Germline V gives CDR1 SGHTA, CDR2 FQGNSA. This CDR3 reads CASSMSSYNEQFF. DNA for the CDR3: TGTGCCAGCAGCATGAGCTCCTACAATGAGCAGTTCTTC.

V is TRBV28 and J is TRBJ2-7; either TRBD1 or TRBD2 may fit D (6 bases each). This CDR3 has 15 residues. Germline V lookup: CDR1 MDHEN, CDR2 SYDVKM. Trimming took 0 bases from V and 2 from J, leaving 11 bases between them. The CDR3 here is CASSLWRDTAYEQYF. Written as DNA, the CDR3 is TGTGCCAGCAGTTTATGGCGGGACACGGCCTACGAGCAGTACTTC.

The chain carries TRBV20-1 and TRBJ1-4; D is unresolved. V lost 3 bases and J lost 6, with 11 bases in between. Germline V gene lookup returns CDR1 DFQATT and CDR2 SNEGSKA (reference sequence). This CDR3 contains 13 residues. CDR3 sequence (DNA): TGCAGTGCTAGTCGGCAGACCTATGAAAAACTGTTTTTT. Translating it yields CSASRQTYEKLFF.

The chain links TRBV12-3 or TRBV12-4 to TRBJ1-1; TRBD1 might be the D (5 bases). The CDR3 has 16 residues. V was pared by 0 bases and J by 6 bases, with 17 bases between. In DNA form, the CDR3 reads TGTGCCAGCAGTTTAGCGCGGGGGGACGGCGCAGCTGAAGCTTTCTTT. This sequence encodes CASSLARGDGAAEAFF.

This clonotype was counted only a few times. The rearrangement links TRBV5-1 to TRBJ2-1; a weak D match, TRBD2 (6 bases). Per germline, CDR1 SGHRS and CDR2 YFSETQ. The CDR3 extends over 16 amino acids. V lost 0 bases to trimming and J lost 5 bases, with 15 bases between them. CDR3 in amino acids: CASSLEGLAIDNEQFF. The CDR3 DNA follows: TGCGCCAGCAGCTTGGAGGGTCTAGCGATCGACAATGAGCAGTTCTTC. The whole variable domain, filled in from reference TRBV5-1 and TRBJ2-1, reads KAGVTQTPRYLIKTRGQQVTLSCSPISGHRSVSWYQQTPGQGLQFLFEYFSETQRNKGNFPGRFSGRQFSNSRSEMNVSTLELGDSALYLCASSLEGLAIDNEQFFGPGTRLTVL.

This chain uses TRBV27 with TRBJ2-5; TRBD2 might be the D (5 bases). There are 14 residues in the CDR3. Trimming left V 6 bases short and J 5 bases short, with 16 bases between. Germline V CDR1 and CDR2: MNHEY, SMNVEV (reference sequence). CDR3 sequence (DNA): TGTGCCAGCAGACTGAGCGGAGCATGGGAGACCCAGTACTTC. Translating it yields CASRLSGAWETQYF.

This clonotype turned up a few times. The V gene is TRBV6-2 or TRBV6-3, the J gene TRBJ2-1, with 9 bases identical to TRBD2. The CDR3 runs 15 residues. CDR1 and CDR2 (germline): MNHEY, SVGEGT. J lost 4 bases, V lost 6 bases, and 7 bases had no gene match. CDR3 residues: CASSRAAGGYNEQFF. The DNA of the CDR3 is TGTGCCAGCAGCCGCGCGGCGGGAGGGTACAATGAGCAGTTCTTC.

On this clonotype itself: A much more abundant neighbour one base away suggests this may be a read error. The rearrangement uses TRBV24-1 and TRBJ2-1, with D possibly TRBD1 on 6 matching bases. The CDR3 is made up of 13 amino acids. CDR1 KGHDR and CDR2 SFDVKD come from the germline V gene. The CDR3 region is CAPSGTGHDEQFF. CDR3 nucleotide sequence: TGTGCCCCCAGTGGGACGGGACACGATGAGCAGTTCTTC.

The rearrangement joins TRBV5-1 to TRBJ2-3; D unresolved. V lost 4 bases and J lost 7, with 16 bases in between. Germline V CDR1 and CDR2: SGHRS, YFSETQ. This CDR3 is built from 14 residues. CDR3 nucleotides: TGCGCCAGCAGCCCCCCGGTCGAGGTGTATACGCAGTATTTT. It translates to CASSPPVEVYTQYF.

This chain uses TRBV28 with TRBJ2-4, with a tentative D call TRBD2 (6 bases). This CDR3 region has 15 residues. V shed 0 bases and J shed 6 bases, with 12 bases lying between them. The germline CDR1 and CDR2 sequences are MDHEN and SYDVKM. CDR3 nucleotides: TGTGCCAGCAGTTTATGGGGGTCGGGACTAAACATTCAGTACTTC. Its translation is CASSLWGSGLNIQYF.

The rearrangement uses TRBV20-1 and TRBJ2-1; 9 bases map to TRBD2. The J call may be wrong; the DNA end is better matched by TRBJ2-7. This CDR3 has 15 amino acids. Looked up from germline, CDR1 is DFQATT and CDR2 is SNEGSKA (reference sequence). The CDR3 protein is CSPKGVLAGYNEQYF. CDR3 in DNA: TGCAGCCCGAAAGGCGTCCTAGCGGGGTACAATGAGCAGTACTTC.

The chain joins TRBV6-1 to TRBJ2-7; 10 bases fit TRBD2. The end of the DNA aligns better with TRBJ2-5, so the J call may be wrong. The germline V gene has CDR1 MNHNS and CDR2 SASEGT. The CDR3 is 14 amino acids. CDR3 DNA sequence: TGTGCTTCTTTAAGGACTAGCGGCGAAGAGACCCAGTACTTC. This translates into CASLRTSGEETQYF.

This clonotype was counted a few times. The V and J genes are TRBV2 and TRBJ2-3; D may be TRBD2 (6 bases). CDR1 and CDR2 from the germline V gene are SNHLY and FYNNEI. Trimming removed 0 bases at V and 0 bases at J, with 16 bases between. This CDR3 region has 18 residues. The CDR3 loop reads CASSEAVVAATSTDTQYF. Here the CDR3 DNA reads TGTGCCAGCAGTGAAGCGGTGGTAGCGGCCACGAGCACAGATACGCAGTATTTT.

The chain combines TRBV6-1 with TRBJ1-5; D is undetermined. There are 13 residues in the CDR3. Germline lookup yields CDR1 MNHNS and CDR2 SASEGT. With 3 bases removed from V and 8 bases from J, the gap between germline ends came to 11 bases. The CDR3 loop reads CASSEGYPEPQHF. For the CDR3, the DNA is TGTGCCAGCAGTGAGGGGTATCCAGAGCCCCAGCATTTT.